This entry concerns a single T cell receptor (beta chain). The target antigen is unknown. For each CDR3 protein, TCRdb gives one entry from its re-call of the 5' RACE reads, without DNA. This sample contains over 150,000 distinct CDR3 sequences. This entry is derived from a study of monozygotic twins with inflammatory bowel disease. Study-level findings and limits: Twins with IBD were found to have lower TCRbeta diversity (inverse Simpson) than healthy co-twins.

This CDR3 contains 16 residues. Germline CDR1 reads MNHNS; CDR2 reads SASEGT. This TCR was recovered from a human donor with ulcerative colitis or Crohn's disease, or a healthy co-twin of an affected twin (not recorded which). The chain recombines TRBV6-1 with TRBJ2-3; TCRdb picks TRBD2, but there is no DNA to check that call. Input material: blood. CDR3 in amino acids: CASSPTTSGRADTQYF.